This T cell receptor beta chain originates from a study of human T cells and chemical hapten exposure. Study information: Weekly scalp doses of diphenylcyclopropenone were given to patients during the approximately 25-week study. The patch tests put 0.01% DPC on the skin of the upper back and were read 6 days later.

Single cDNA molecules in the library carried unique molecular identifiers attached during preparation. TCRdb used MiXCR to reprocess the RACE reads, holding one entry per CDR3 protein. The sample yields about 120,000 distinct CDR3 sequences, roughly an eighth seen once. Germline loops: CDR1 SGHTA, CDR2 FQGNSA. The length of the CDR3 is 13 residues. Trimming cost V 5 bases and J 11 bases; bases outside gene matches: 9. The time point was: patch test 1, 2 weeks after DPC sensitization. Treatment noted: therapeutic diphenylcyclopropenone sensitization with weekly scalp DPC. Unseparated into fractions, whole blood served as the source from which total RNA was extracted.

The material sequenced was whole blood, taken in connection with sensitization to the hapten diphenylcyclopropenone (DPC). The sequence derives from a man aged 18 to 35 with alopecia areata. Some clones in this sample may be carry-over from other donors' samples. The chain uses TRBV7-2 and TRBJ1-5; 7 positions match TRBD1. For the CDR3, the DNA is TGTGCCAGCAGCATAGAAATGGACAGGTCCCAGCATTTT. This encodes CASSIEMDRSQHF. Looking up the rest from reference TRBV7-2 and TRBJ1-5 gives the full variable domain: GAGVSQSPSNKVTEKGKDVELRCDPISGHTALYWYRQSLGQGLEFLIYFQGNSAPDKSGLPSDRFSAERTGGSVSTLTIQRTQQEDSAVYLCASSIEMDRSQHFGDGTRLSIL.